Following are 19 T cell receptor beta chains from one sample sequenced in a study of T cell changes during pregnancy in multiple sclerosis. Produced via immunoSEQ multiplex PCR; TCRdb's table is partial and in-frame only. The table records 40,000 or so clones, roughly 90% of them present only once. The specimen comprised CD8+ T cells from peripheral blood mononuclear cells, sampled in the first trimester of pregnancy. The source of these receptors is a female donor with multiple sclerosis, enrolled in a pregnancy study.

The chain has TRBV29-1 and TRBJ2-5; a possible D gene is TRBD1 (6 bases). Trimming took off 3 bases at V and 5 bases at J, with 16 bases between the two ends. The CDR3 sequence is 14 residues long. Germline V lookup: CDR1 SQVTM, CDR2 ANQGSEA. This CDR3 reads CSVEGDNQGETQYF. The DNA of the CDR3 is TGCAGCGTTGAGGGGGACAACCAGGGGGAGACCCAGTACTTC.

The rearrangement links TRBV9 to TRBJ1-2; no clear D gene. V was shortened by 5 bases and J by 6 bases, with 8 bases between the two germline ends. CDR1 and CDR2 (germline): SGDLS, YYNGEE. The CDR3 length is 11 residues. CDR3 loop: CASSYSHGYTF. The CDR3 nucleotides are TGTGCCAGCAGTTACAGCCATGGCTACACCTTC.

The chain combines TRBV27 with TRBJ2-1; 8 positions match TRBD1. Germline CDR1 and CDR2: MNHEY and SMNVEV (reference sequence). The CDR3 totals 14 residues. The V gene end was trimmed by 4 bases and the J gene end by 5 bases; junction bases not matched to a gene: 4. The CDR3 DNA follows: TGTGCCAGCAGTTACAGCAGGGGGCACAATGAGCAGTTCTTC. It specifies CASSYSRGHNEQFF.

The chain has TRBV27 and TRBJ2-7; TRBD2 matches 11 bases. Germline assignment: CDR1 MNHEY and CDR2 SMNVEV (reference sequence). This CDR3 region has 14 residues. V was clipped by 6 bases and J by 3 bases; unmatched bases: 4. CDR3 region: CASRIAGGLYEQYF. Here the CDR3 DNA reads TGTGCCAGCAGGATAGCGGGGGGGCTCTACGAGCAGTACTTC.

The CDR3 here is CASSTRDRATGELFF. The DNA of the CDR3 is TGTGCCAGCAGCACTAGGGACAGGGCGACCGGGGAGCTGTTTTTT. The V gene is TRBV7-8, the J gene TRBJ2-2, with 9 bases lining up with TRBD1. Germline values: CDR1 SGHVS, CDR2 FQNEAQ. The trim removed 5 bases at V and 5 bases at J, leaving 6 bases unmatched. The CDR3 has 15 amino acids.

This clone was seen just once. The chain carries TRBV6-4 and TRBJ2-2, with D uncertain. Deletions cut 2 bases from V and 3 bases from J, with 7 bases between. This CDR3 is 14 amino acids long. Per the germline V gene, CDR1 is MRHNA and CDR2 is SNTAGT. The CDR3 region is CASSDSQDTGELFF. CDR3 bases: TGTGCCAGCAGTGACAGCCAGGACACCGGGGAGCTGTTTTTT.

The chain couples TRBV2 to TRBJ1-2, with 7 bases identical to TRBD1. The V gene's germline CDR1 is SNHLY and CDR2 FYNNEI. V lost 11 bases and J lost 4; bases outside the gene matches: 7. The CDR3 covers 12 residues. In DNA form, the CDR3 reads TGTGCCGGCTACGGGACAGTCTATGGCTACACCTTC. Its protein is CAGYGTVYGYTF. Supplemented by reference TRBV2 and TRBJ1-2, the full variable domain reads EPEVTQTPSHQVTQMGQEVILRCVPISNHLYFYWYRQILGQKVEFLVSFYNNEISEKSEIFDDQFSVERPDGSNFTLKIRSTKLEDSAMYFCAGYGTVYGYTFGSGTRLTVV.

The chain combines TRBV6-1 with TRBJ2-1; weak D call: TRBD1 (6 bases). The CDR3 totals 14 residues. Trimming shortened V by 2 bases and J by 4 bases, and 9 bases separated the two germline ends. Germline CDR1 and CDR2: MNHNS and SASEGT. Written as DNA, the CDR3 is TGTGCCAGCAGTGAAAGAGGGGGATACAATGAGCAGTTCTTC. Translated, it gives CASSERGGYNEQFF.

This sequence joins TRBV14 and TRBJ1-4; TRBD1 might be the D (6 bases). This CDR3 is built from 15 residues. Trimming shortened V by 1 base and J by 5 bases, and 11 bases separated the two germline ends. Germline CDR1 reads SGHDN; CDR2 reads FVKESK. CDR3 protein: CASSQVRTVNEKLFF. The CDR3, as DNA: TGTGCCAGCAGCCAAGTCCGGACAGTGAATGAAAAACTGTTTTTT.

The rearrangement uses TRBV30 and TRBJ1-1, with a weak D call TRBD1 (6 bases). The CDR3 totals 13 residues. Per germline, CDR1 GTSNPN and CDR2 SVGIG (reference sequence). The V end lost 3 bases, the J end lost 6 bases, and 14 bases lay between the germline ends. The CDR3 loop reads CAWREGGPAEAFF. The CDR3 DNA reads TGTGCCTGGAGGGAGGGGGGGCCTGCTGAAGCTTTCTTT.

The rearrangement joins TRBV27 to TRBJ1-1, with 9 bases matching TRBD1. There are 13 residues in the CDR3. From germline, CDR1 is MNHEY and CDR2 SMNVEV (reference sequence). V was pared by 3 bases and J by 5 bases, with 1 base of the junction left unmatched. The CDR3 protein is CASSFGTGTEAFF. For the CDR3, the DNA is TGTGCCAGCAGTTTTGGGACAGGGACTGAAGCTTTCTTT.

The chain employs TRBV7-6 and TRBJ1-3; D uncertain. This CDR3 region has 14 residues. Germline-derived CDR1 and CDR2 are SGHVS and FNYEAQ. V lost 1 base and J 0 bases, leaving 4 bases between the germline ends. Here the CDR3 DNA reads TGTGCCAGCAGCTTAGGTAGCTCTGGAAACACCATATATTTT. Amino acids: CASSLGSSGNTIYF.

J is TRBJ2-3 and V is TRBV5-1; 8 bases are a match to TRBD2. Germline loops: CDR1 SGHRS, CDR2 YFSETQ. After removal of 4 bases from V and 6 bases from J, the junction contained 7 bases not matched to a gene. The CDR3 loop spans 14 amino acids. CDR3 loop: CASSPGGAMDTQYF. CDR3 bases: TGCGCCAGCAGCCCCGGGGGGGCGATGGATACGCAGTATTTT.

This clone was seen once. The V and J genes are TRBV11-2 and TRBJ2-7; TRBD1 matches at 9 bases. Per the germline V gene, CDR1 is SGHAT and CDR2 is FQNNGV. The trim removed 2 bases at V and 6 bases at J, leaving 5 bases unmatched. This CDR3 has 14 amino acids. The CDR3 DNA reads as TGTGCCAGCAGCTTACAGGACAGGGGCGGCGAGCAGTACTTC. It specifies CASSLQDRGGEQYF.

The chain recombines TRBV7-9 with TRBJ2-2; TRBD1 matches 10 bases. V lost 5 bases to trimming and J lost 5 bases; unmatched junction nucleotides: 17. The CDR3 totals 19 residues. Per the germline V gene, CDR1 is SEHNR and CDR2 is FQNEAQ (reference sequence). The DNA for the CDR3 is TGTGCCAGCAGCCCCCCCCAGGCTCGGGACAGGGGAGGTACCGGGGAGCTGTTTTTT. It codes for CASSPPQARDRGGTGELFF. Variable domain in full (rest from reference TRBV7-9 and TRBJ2-2): DTGVSQNPRHKITKRGQNVTFRCDPISEHNRLYWYRQTLGQGPEFLTYFQNEAQLEKSRLLSDRFSAERPKGSFSTLEIQRTEQGDSAMYLCASSPPQARDRGGTGELFFGEGSRLTVL.

The genes are TRBV28 and TRBJ2-3; 10 nucleotides match TRBD1. CDR1 and CDR2 (germline): MDHEN, SYDVKM. This CDR3 region has 16 residues. V shed 5 bases and J 1 base; nucleotides not matched to a gene: 6. CDR3 DNA sequence: TGTGCCAGCAGTCCAAGGACAGGGGGTCGCACAGATACGCAGTATTTT. Protein sequence: CASSPRTGGRTDTQYF.

The chain's CDR3 is CASSSTPRPSGVREETQYF. CDR3 coding DNA: TGTGCCAGCAGCTCAACTCCACGGCCTAGCGGGGTTCGCGAAGAGACCCAGTACTTC. The chain links TRBV7-6 to TRBJ2-5; TRBD2 matches at 9 bases. CDR3 size: 19 residues. Germline lookup yields CDR1 SGHVS and CDR2 FNYEAQ. V lost 4 bases, J lost 3 bases, and 18 bases stayed unmatched.

The rearrangement uses TRBV19 and TRBJ1-1; 10 bases agree with TRBD1. The CDR3 extends over 13 amino acids. Germline V gives CDR1 LNHDA, CDR2 SQIVND (reference sequence). With V trimmed by 5 bases and J by 5 bases, 2 bases remained unmatched. CDR3 protein: CASSWTGGTEAFF. DNA of the CDR3: TGTGCCAGTAGTTGGACAGGGGGGACTGAAGCTTTCTTT.

The V call is TRBV9, the J call TRBJ2-7; a weak D match, TRBD2 (5 bases). The V end lost 0 bases, the J end lost 3 bases, and 10 bases lay between the germline ends. CDR3 length equals 14 residues. Germline CDR1 reads SGDLS; CDR2 reads YYNGEE. CDR3 region: CASSVGQAGYEQYF. The CDR3 bases are TGTGCCAGCAGCGTAGGGCAGGCGGGCTACGAGCAGTACTTC.